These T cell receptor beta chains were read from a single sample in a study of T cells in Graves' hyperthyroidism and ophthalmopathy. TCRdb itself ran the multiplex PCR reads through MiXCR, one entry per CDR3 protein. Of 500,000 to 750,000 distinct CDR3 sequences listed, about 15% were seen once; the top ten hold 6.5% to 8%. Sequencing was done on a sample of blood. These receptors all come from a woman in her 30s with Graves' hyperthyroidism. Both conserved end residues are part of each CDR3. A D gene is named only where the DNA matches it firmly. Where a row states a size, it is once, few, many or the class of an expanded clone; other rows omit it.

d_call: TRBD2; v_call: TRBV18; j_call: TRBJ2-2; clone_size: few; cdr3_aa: CASSPEFLAGTNTGELFF; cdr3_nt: TGTGCCAGCTCACCAGAATTTCTAGCGGGAACGAACACCGGGGAGCTGTTTTTT
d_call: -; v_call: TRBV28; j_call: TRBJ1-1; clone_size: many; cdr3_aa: CASSFWTLNTEAFF; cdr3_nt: TGTGCCAGCAGTTTTTGGACCTTGAACACTGAAGCTTTCTTT
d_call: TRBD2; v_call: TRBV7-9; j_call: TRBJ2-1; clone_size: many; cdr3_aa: CASSLASGLAGGSSSYNEQFF; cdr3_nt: TGTGCCAGCAGCTTAGCGAGCGGACTAGCGGGAGGGTCATCCTCCTACAATGAGCAGTTCTTC
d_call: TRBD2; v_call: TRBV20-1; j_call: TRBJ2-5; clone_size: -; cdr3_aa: CSAPGLAGGVETQYF; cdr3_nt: TGCAGTGCTCCGGGACTAGCGGGAGGGGTAGAGACCCAGTACTTC
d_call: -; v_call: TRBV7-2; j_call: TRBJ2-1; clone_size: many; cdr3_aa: CASSFSRESNEQFF; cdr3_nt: TGTGCCAGCAGCTTTAGCCGGGAGAGTAATGAGCAGTTCTTC
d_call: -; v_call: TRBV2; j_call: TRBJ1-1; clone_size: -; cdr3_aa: CASSEDVGLGTEAFF; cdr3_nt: TGTGCCAGCAGTGAAGATGTGGGCTTGGGCACTGAAGCTTTCTTT
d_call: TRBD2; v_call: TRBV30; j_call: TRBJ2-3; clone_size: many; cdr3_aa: CATTSGRTDTQYF; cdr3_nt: TGTGCCACGACTAGCGGGAGAACAGATACGCAGTATTTT
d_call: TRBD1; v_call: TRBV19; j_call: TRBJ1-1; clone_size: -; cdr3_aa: CASSAYRGANEAFF; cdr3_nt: TGTGCCAGTAGTGCCTACAGGGGGGCGAACGAAGCTTTCTTT
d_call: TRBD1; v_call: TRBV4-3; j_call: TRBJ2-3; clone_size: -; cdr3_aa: CASSQEGTGSTDTQYF; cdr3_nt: TGCGCCAGCAGCCAAGAAGGGACAGGAAGCACAGATACGCAGTATTTT
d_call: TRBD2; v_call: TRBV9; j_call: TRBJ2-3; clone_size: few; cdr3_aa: CASSLAGSFTDTQYF; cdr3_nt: TGTGCCAGCAGCTTAGCGGGAAGTTTCACAGATACGCAGTATTTT
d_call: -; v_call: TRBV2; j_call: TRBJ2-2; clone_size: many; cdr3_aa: CASSREVGSGELFF; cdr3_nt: TGTGCCAGCAGCCGGGAAGTAGGGTCGGGGGAGCTGTTTTTT
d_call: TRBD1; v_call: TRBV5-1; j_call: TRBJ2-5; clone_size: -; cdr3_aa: CASRVGQGIGETQYF; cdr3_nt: TGCGCCAGCAGAGTGGGACAGGGGATTGGGGAGACCCAGTACTTC
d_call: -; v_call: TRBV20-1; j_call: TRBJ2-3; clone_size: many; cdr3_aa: CSARISSGHTDTQYF; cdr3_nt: TGCAGTGCTAGGATTTCAAGCGGCCACACAGATACGCAGTATTTT
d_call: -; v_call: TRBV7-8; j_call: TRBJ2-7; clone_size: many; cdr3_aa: CASSLIQGPYEQYF; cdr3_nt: TGTGCCAGCAGCTTAATTCAGGGACCGTACGAGCAGTACTTC
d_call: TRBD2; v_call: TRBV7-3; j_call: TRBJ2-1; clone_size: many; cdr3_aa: CASSLTSGSNEQFF; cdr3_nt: TGTGCCAGCAGCTTAACTAGCGGGAGCAATGAGCAGTTCTTC
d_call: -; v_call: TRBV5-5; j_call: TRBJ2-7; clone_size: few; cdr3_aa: CASSEIGGPTSYEQYF; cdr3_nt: TGTGCCAGCAGCGAAATTGGAGGACCTACCTCCTACGAGCAGTACTTC
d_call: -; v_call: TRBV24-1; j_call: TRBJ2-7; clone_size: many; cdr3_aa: CATSDPDTYEQYF; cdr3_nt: TGTGCCACCAGTGATCCTGACACCTACGAGCAGTACTTC
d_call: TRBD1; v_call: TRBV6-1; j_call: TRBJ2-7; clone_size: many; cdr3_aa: CASSEGQGAMNEQYF; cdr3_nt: TGTGCCAGCAGCGAGGGACAGGGGGCGATGAACGAGCAGTACTTC
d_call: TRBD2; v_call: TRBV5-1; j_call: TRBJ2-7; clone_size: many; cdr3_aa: CASRGGSAYEQYF; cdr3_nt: TGCGCCAGCAGGGGCGGGAGTGCCTACGAGCAGTACTTC
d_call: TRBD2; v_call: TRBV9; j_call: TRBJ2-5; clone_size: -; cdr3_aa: CASSPPSTSGRAGASQYF; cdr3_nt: TGTGCCAGCAGCCCACCTTCGACTAGCGGGAGGGCCGGTGCGAGCCAGTACTTC
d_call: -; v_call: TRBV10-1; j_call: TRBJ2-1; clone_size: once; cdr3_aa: CASSTSYLRNEQFF; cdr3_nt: TGCGCCAGCAGTACTAGTTATCTTAGGAATGAGCAGTTCTTC
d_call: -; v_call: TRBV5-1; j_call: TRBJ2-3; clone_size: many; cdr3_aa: CASSLGLRTTTDTQYF; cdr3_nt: TGCGCCAGCAGCTTGGGGTTGCGAACTACCACAGATACGCAGTATTTT
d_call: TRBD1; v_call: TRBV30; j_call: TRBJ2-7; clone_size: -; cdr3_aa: CAWKMDRVGEQYF; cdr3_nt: TGTGCCTGGAAAATGGACAGGGTTGGCGAGCAGTACTTC
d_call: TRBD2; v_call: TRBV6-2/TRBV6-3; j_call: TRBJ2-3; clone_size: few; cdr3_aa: CASSYRQTSGRWSDTQYF; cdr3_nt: TGTGCCAGCAGTTATCGGCAGACTAGCGGGAGGTGGTCAGATACGCAGTATTTT
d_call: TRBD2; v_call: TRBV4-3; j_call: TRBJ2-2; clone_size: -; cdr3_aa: CASSQSTSGRSGGELFF; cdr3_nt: TGCGCCAGCAGCCAGTCGACTAGCGGGAGGAGTGGCGGGGAGCTGTTTTTT
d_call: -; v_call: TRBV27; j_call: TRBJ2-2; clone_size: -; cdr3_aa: CASSSLEGGELFF; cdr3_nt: TGTGCCAGCAGTTCCCTCGAAGGCGGGGAGCTGTTTTTT
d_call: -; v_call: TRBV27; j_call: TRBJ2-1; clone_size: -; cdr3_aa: CASSPYAGVGASGNEQFF; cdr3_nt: TGTGCCAGCTCGCCTTACGCCGGAGTGGGGGCAAGCGGTAATGAGCAGTTCTTC
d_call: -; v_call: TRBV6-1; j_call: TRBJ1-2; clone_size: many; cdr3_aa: CASNRAGVVYGYTF; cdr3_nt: TGTGCCAGCAACCGCGCAGGGGTGGTCTATGGCTACACCTTC
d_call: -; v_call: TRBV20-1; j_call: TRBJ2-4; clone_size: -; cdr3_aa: CSAPTLGKNIQYF; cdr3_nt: TGCAGTGCCCCGACACTGGGCAAAAACATTCAGTACTTC
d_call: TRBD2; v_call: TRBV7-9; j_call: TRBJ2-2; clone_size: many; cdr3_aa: CASSPGLAENTGELFF; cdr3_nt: TGTGCCAGCAGCCCGGGACTAGCGGAGAACACCGGGGAGCTGTTTTTT
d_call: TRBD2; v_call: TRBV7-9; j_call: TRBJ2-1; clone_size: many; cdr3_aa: CASSLEQASGTYNEQFF; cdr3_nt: TGTGCCAGCAGCTTAGAACAGGCTAGCGGGACCTACAATGAGCAGTTCTTC
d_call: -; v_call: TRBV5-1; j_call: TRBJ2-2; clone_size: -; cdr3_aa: CASSLVLGGNGELFF; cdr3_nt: TGCGCCAGCAGCTTGGTCCTAGGGGGGAACGGGGAGCTGTTTTTT
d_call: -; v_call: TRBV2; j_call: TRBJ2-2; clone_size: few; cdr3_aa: CASIIEPSGELFF; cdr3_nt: TGTGCCAGCATTATAGAACCCTCCGGGGAGCTGTTTTTT
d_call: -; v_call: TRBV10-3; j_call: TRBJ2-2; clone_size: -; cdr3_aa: CAISSFGSHPTGELFF; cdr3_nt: TGTGCCATCAGTAGCTTCGGGTCCCACCCCACCGGGGAGCTGTTTTTT
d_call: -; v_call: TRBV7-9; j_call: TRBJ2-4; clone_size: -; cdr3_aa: CASSLVGPRDIQYF; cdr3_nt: TGTGCCAGCAGCTTAGTGGGCCCCCGGGACATTCAGTACTTC
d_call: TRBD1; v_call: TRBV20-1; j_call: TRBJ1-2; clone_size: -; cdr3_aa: CSAQDRGTYYGYTF; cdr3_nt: TGCAGTGCTCAGGACAGGGGGACCTACTATGGCTACACCTTC
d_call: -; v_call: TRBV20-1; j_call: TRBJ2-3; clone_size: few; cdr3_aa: CSAPADLMVTQYF; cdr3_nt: TGCAGTGCCCCCGCGGATCTCATGGTTACGCAGTATTTT
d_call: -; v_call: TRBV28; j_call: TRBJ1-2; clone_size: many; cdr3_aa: CASSFALLGYTF; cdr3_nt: TGTGCCAGCAGCTTTGCCCTCCTCGGCTACACCTTC
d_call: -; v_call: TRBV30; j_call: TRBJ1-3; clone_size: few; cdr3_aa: CAWSIGADENTIYF; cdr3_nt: TGTGCCTGGAGTATTGGGGCTGATGAAAACACCATATATTTT
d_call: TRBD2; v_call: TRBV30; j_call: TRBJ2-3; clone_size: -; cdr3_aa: CAWGGGYTQYF; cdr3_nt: TGTGCCTGGGGGGGGGGATATACGCAGTATTTT
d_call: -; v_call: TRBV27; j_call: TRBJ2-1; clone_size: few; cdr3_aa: CASSLFVSEPAVGYNEQFF; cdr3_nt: TGTGCCAGCAGTTTATTTGTCTCCGAACCAGCGGTCGGTTACAATGAGCAGTTCTTC
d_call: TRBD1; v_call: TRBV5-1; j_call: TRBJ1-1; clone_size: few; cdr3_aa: CASSADRALMNTEAFF; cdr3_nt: TGCGCCAGCAGCGCGGACAGGGCCCTTATGAACACTGAAGCTTTCTTT
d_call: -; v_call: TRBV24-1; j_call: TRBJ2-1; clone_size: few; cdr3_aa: CATSDSLTVNEQFF; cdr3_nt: TGTGCCACCAGTGATTCCCTCACGGTCAATGAGCAGTTCTTC
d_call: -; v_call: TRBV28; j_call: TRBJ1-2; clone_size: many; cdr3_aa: CASSLQDIYGYTF; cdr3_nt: TGTGCCAGCAGTTTACAGGACATCTATGGCTACACCTTC
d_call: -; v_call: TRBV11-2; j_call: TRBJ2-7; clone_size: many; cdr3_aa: CASSLQEVSYEQYF; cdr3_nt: TGTGCCAGCAGCCTACAGGAGGTCTCCTACGAGCAGTACTTC
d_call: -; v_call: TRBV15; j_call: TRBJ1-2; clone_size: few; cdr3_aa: CATSIRQSSYGYTF; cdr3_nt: TGTGCCACCAGCATAAGACAGTCCTCCTATGGCTACACCTTC
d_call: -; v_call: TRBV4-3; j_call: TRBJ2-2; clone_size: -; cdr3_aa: CASSQTGAGVQWGGHAGELFF; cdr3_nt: TGCGCCAGCAGCCAAACAGGCGCAGGGGTTCAGTGGGGTGGGCACGCCGGGGAGCTGTTTTTT
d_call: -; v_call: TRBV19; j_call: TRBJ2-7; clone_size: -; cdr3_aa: CASSKDGRTTGEQYF; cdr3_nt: TGTGCCAGTAGTAAGGACGGGAGAACTACGGGGGAGCAGTACTTC
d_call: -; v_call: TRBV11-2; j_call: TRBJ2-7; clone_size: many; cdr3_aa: CASSLGEGAYEQYF; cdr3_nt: TGTGCCAGCAGCCTAGGGGAGGGGGCATACGAGCAGTACTTC
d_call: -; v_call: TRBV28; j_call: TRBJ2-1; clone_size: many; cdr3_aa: CASSPPPPRGGNEQFF; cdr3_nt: TGTGCCAGCAGTCCGCCTCCCCCTCGGGGCGGGAATGAGCAGTTCTTC
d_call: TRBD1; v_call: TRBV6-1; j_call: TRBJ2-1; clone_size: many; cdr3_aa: CASTRDRGYYNEQFF; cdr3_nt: TGTGCCAGCACCCGCGACAGGGGGTACTACAATGAGCAGTTCTTC
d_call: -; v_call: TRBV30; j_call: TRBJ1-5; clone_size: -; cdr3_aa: CAWSRQPNQPQHF; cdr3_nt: TGTGCCTGGAGTAGACAGCCCAATCAGCCCCAGCATTTT
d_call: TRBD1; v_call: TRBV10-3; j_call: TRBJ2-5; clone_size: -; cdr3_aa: CAISESDRVQETQYF; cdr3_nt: TGTGCCATCAGTGAGTCGGACAGGGTTCAAGAGACCCAGTACTTC